Listed below are T cell receptor beta chains from one sample, sequenced in a study of blood T cells in healthy people across ages. TCRdb reprocessed the 5' RACE reads with MiXCR, giving one entry per CDR3 protein. Of over 950,000 distinct CDR3 sequences in the sample, around two fifths are singletons; the top ten hold around 13%. The sample consisted of blood. The receptors originated from a man between 18 and 35 years old in good health. The CDR3 runs from the conserved cysteine through the conserved F or W. Fields, in order: V gene, J gene, D gene, clone size, CDR3 DNA, CDR3 protein. A D gene is named only where the DNA matches it firmly. A clone size is listed for some rows: how often the clone was seen (once, few, many), or a class if it is expanded.

>TRBV6-2/TRBV6-3|TRBJ2-3|-|-
TGTGCCAGCAGTTTCTCGCGCGATACAGGGATCGATACGCAGTATTTT
CASSFSRDTGIDTQYF
>TRBV5-1|TRBJ1-4|-|-
TGCGCCAGCAGCTTGGTTGGGGGGCCTAAAGAAAAACTGTTTTTT
CASSLVGGPKEKLFF
>TRBV5-1|TRBJ2-2|-|-
TGCGCCAGCAGCTTGAATCCGGCCGGAGGAAGAGACACCGGGGAGCTGTTTTTT
CASSLNPAGGRDTGELFF
>TRBV4-2|TRBJ1-2|-|-
TGTGCCAGCAGCCAAGGACCGGAAAGCTACACCTTC
CASSQGPESYTF
>TRBV20-1|TRBJ1-5|-|-
TGCAGTGCTAGTGGGGGGGTCGGTCAGCCCCAGCATTTT
CSASGGVGQPQHF
>TRBV5-1|TRBJ1-2|TRBD1|-
TGCGCCAGCAGCGTCGGGACAGGACCAAACTATGGCTACACCTTC
CASSVGTGPNYGYTF
>TRBV5-1|TRBJ1-1|-|-
TGCGCCAGCAGCTTGGTAGGGGGGTACGCTGAAGCTTTCTTT
CASSLVGGYAEAFF
>TRBV5-1|TRBJ2-7|-|-
TGCGCCAGCAGCTTCCAAGTGTGGGACGAGCAGTACTTC
CASSFQVWDEQYF
>TRBV2|TRBJ2-2|TRBD1|few
TGTGCCAGCAGTGTGGAAACAGGGGTTTACACCGGGGAGCTGTTTTTT
CASSVETGVYTGELFF
>TRBV6-5|TRBJ1-5|TRBD1|-
TGTGCCAGCAGTTACGGGGACAGGCGTCAGCCCCAGCATTTT
CASSYGDRRQPQHF
>TRBV9|TRBJ2-1|-|few
TGTGCCAGCAGCCTCCGCCGGGGGAACAATGAGCAGTTCTTC
CASSLRRGNNEQFF
>TRBV5-1|TRBJ1-2|-|-
TGCGCCAGCAGCTTGAGTCTGATTGCCGGGGGGGGTCTCTATGGTTACACCTTC
CASSLSLIAGGGLYGYTF
>TRBV19|TRBJ1-1|TRBD1|-
TGTACCAGTAGTATAGGTAGGGGACAGGGGGCCTTAGAGCCTGAAGCTTTCTTT
CTSSIGRGQGALEPEAFF
>TRBV14|TRBJ2-7|-|-
TGTGCCAGCAGCCCTCGATCGTCGAGGAGCTCCTACGAGCAGTACTTC
CASSPRSSRSSYEQYF
>TRBV4-2|TRBJ1-2|-|few
TGTGCCAGCAGCCGCCCGGGGGGTCTTAACTATGGCTACACCTTC
CASSRPGGLNYGYTF
>TRBV9|TRBJ1-4|-|many
TGTGCCAGCAGCCTGAGGGACGCAACTAATGAAAAACTGTTTTTT
CASSLRDATNEKLFF
>TRBV3-1|TRBJ2-3|-|once
TGTGCCAGCAGCCAACCCCCTATGGCTAGCCCAGATACGCAGTATTTT
CASSQPPMASPDTQYF
>TRBV6-1|TRBJ1-1|-|few
TGTGCCAGCAGTGACACCGGGACTTTGAACACTGAAGCTTTCTTT
CASSDTGTLNTEAFF
>TRBV5-1|TRBJ2-7|-|-
TGCGCCAGCAGCTCCGAACCATCGGAAGTCTCCTACGATCAGTACTTC
CASSSEPSEVSYDQYF
>TRBV12-3/TRBV12-4|TRBJ2-1|TRBD1|few
TGTGCCAGCAGTCAAGGAACCGGGACAGGGTTTGAGACCAATGAGCAGTTCTTC
CASSQGTGTGFETNEQFF
>TRBV6-2/TRBV6-3|TRBJ1-5|-|-
TGTGCCAGCAGCCTTCCTACAGGGAACAATCAGTCCCAGCATTTT
CASSLPTGNNQSQHF
>TRBV7-2|TRBJ2-2|-|-
TGTGCCAGCAGCGGCTCGGTATCGAACACCGGGGAGCTGTTTTTT
CASSGSVSNTGELFF
>TRBV29-1|TRBJ2-7|-|few
TGCAGCGTTGAAGGGGGTTTCGGCTACGAGCAGTACTTC
CSVEGGFGYEQYF